The source of this T cell receptor (beta chain) is a study of beta chain features in type 1 diabetes. The overall study: Patients were similar to healthy donors in age and gender (as well as in cell yields).

This clone was detected only a few times. Germline lookup yields CDR1 MNHNS and CDR2 SASEGT. With 2 bases removed from V and 6 bases from J, the gap between germline ends came to 13 bases. The CDR3 totals 14 residues. Isolated RNA was reverse transcribed in full, so expressed TCRB transcripts were sequenced. Sequencing used immunoSEQ multiplex PCR; TCRdb keeps in-frame clones, though not all of them. Found here are hundreds of thousands of clones, 15% to 17% of them singletons; the top ten hold roughly 0.098%. About 120 mL of blood, on average, came from one heparinised draw per donor. Via CD45RO/CCR7/CD25/CD127/CD95/CD27, cells of the CD4+ naive, central memory, regulatory and stem cell-like memory subsets were sorted.

The sequenced sample consisted of naive CD4+ T cells from blood. The receptor was derived from a man between 18 and 29 years old in good health. V and J are TRBV6-1 and TRBJ1-2, with a weak D call TRBD1 (6 bases). This CDR3 reads CASSEPGAGDGYTF. CDR3 DNA sequence: TGTGCCAGCAGTGAACCCGGGGCAGGGGATGGCTACACCTTC.